Below, 24 T cell receptor beta chains from the same sample are listed, as sequenced in a study of cytomegalovirus exposure and HLA in healthy donors (dated by TCRdb to the late 2010s). The protocol used for the library was the immunoSEQ multiplex PCR assay. For the multiplex PCR, a mixture combining 60 forward primers for TCR Vbeta segments and 13 reverse primers for TCR Jbeta segments was used. The table was pulled from immuneACCESS by TCRdb, which kept in-frame rearrangements only. Such tables lose some clones; where checked, under half of the loss comes from unresolved V genes, and the rest has no known cause. The sample table holds about 140,000 clones, of which roughly 86% were seen once. The top ten constitute more than 2.5% of the sample. Sequencing used PBMCs. The receptors were sampled from a young man in good health and CMV-seropositive.

The chain has TRBV28 and TRBJ1-2, with a possible D match to TRBD1 (6 bases). Germline CDR1 MDHEN, CDR2 SYDVKM. V lost 6 bases and J 4 bases, leaving 9 bases between the germline ends. This CDR3 contains 12 residues. The CDR3, as DNA: TGTGCCAGCAGCCAGGACAGCTATGGCTACACCTTC. This gives the protein CASSQDSYGYTF.

The chain carries TRBV7-9 and TRBJ2-2; TRBD2 matches 10 bases. The CDR3 runs to 17 residues. The junction had 2 bases not matched to a gene; V was cut back by 1 base and J by 0 bases. Germline V lookup: CDR1 SEHNR, CDR2 FQNEAQ (reference sequence). CDR3 DNA sequence: TGTGCCAGCAGCTTAGGACTAGCGGGCCCGAACACCGGGGAGCTGTTTTTT. The encoded protein is CASSLGLAGPNTGELFF.

The chain is built from TRBV7-9 and TRBJ2-2; D may be TRBD2 (6 bases). The length of the CDR3 is 14 residues. V lost 0 bases to trimming and J lost 6 bases, with 8 bases between them. CDR1 is SEHNR, CDR2 FQNEAQ, per germline (reference sequence). The CDR3 here is CASSLAGGPGELFF. For the CDR3, the DNA is TGTGCCAGCAGCTTAGCGGGAGGCCCCGGGGAGCTGTTTTTT.

The chain couples TRBV5-1 to TRBJ2-1; no firm D call. This CDR3 is built from 15 residues. CDR1 SGHRS and CDR2 YFSETQ come from the germline V gene. Trimming removed 1 base from V and 2 bases from J, with 10 bases in between. The DNA of the CDR3 is TGCGCCAGCAGCTTGAACTCCTCGCCCTACAATGAGCAGTTCTTC. It specifies CASSLNSSPYNEQFF.

The rearrangement uses TRBV7-2 and TRBJ2-3; D not resolved. Germline CDR1 SGHTA, CDR2 FQGNSA. CDR3 length equals 15 residues. Trimming removed 3 bases at V and 4 bases at J, with 14 bases between. CDR3 nucleotides: TGTGCCAGCAGCTTCGGCGGCCTACCCCCAGATACGCAGTATTTT. Protein product: CASSFGGLPPDTQYF.

J is TRBJ2-6 and V is TRBV19, with 9 positions matching TRBD1. Germline trimming cut 3 bases from V and 1 base from J; bases unmatched to any gene: 7. Germline V gives CDR1 LNHDA, CDR2 SQIVND (reference sequence). The CDR3 has 18 residues. CDR3 protein: CASSIPGTGFSGANVLTF. CDR3 bases: TGTGCCAGTAGTATCCCAGGGACAGGGTTTTCTGGGGCCAACGTCCTGACTTTC.

CDR3 nucleotide sequence: TGTGCCAGCTCGGAGGAAATGTACGAGCAGTACTTC. Translated: CASSEEMYEQYF. The chain is built from TRBV7-9 and TRBJ2-7; D is perhaps TRBD2 (5 bases). The V end was cut by 8 bases, the J end by 4 bases, with 12 bases between. This CDR3 spans 12 amino acids. The V gene's germline CDR1 is SEHNR and CDR2 FQNEAQ (reference sequence).

V gene TRBV5-8 combines with J gene TRBJ1-2; TRBD1 agrees at 11 bases. This CDR3 spans 19 amino acids. CDR1 and CDR2 from the germline V gene are SGHTS and YDEGEE. With 4 bases clipped from V and 3 bases from J, the junction kept 17 bases outside the gene matches. The CDR3 bases are TGTGCCAGCAGCCTAACTGCCGGGACAGGGGGGTCCAGGGACTATGGCTACACCTTC. Translated: CASSLTAGTGGSRDYGYTF.

The gene calls are TRBV27 and TRBJ2-1; 7 bases agree with TRBD2. Trimming at V came to 4 bases and at J to 8 bases, leaving 2 bases not matched to a gene. The germline V gene has CDR1 MNHEY and CDR2 SMNVEV (reference sequence). This CDR3 is 12 amino acids long. The DNA of the CDR3 is TGTGCCAGCAGTTCCCTAGCGGATGAGCAGTTCTTC. Protein sequence: CASSSLADEQFF.

Worth noting for this clone: The sample holds other DNA sequences that translate to the same CDR3. The V call is TRBV28, the J call TRBJ2-3, with D tentatively TRBD2 (6 bases). The CDR3 loop spans 13 amino acids. V gave up 3 bases and J gave up 3 bases, with 7 bases separating them. The V gene's germline CDR1 is MDHEN and CDR2 SYDVKM. The CDR3 DNA sequence: TGTGCCAGCAGTTTTGGAGGGACAGATACGCAGTATTTT. Translation gives CASSFGGTDTQYF.

This clone showed up just a few times. The J gene is TRBJ2-5, the V gene TRBV6-1; 7 nucleotides agree with TRBD1. The J call may be incorrect, as the DNA end agrees better with TRBJ2-7. Germline CDR1 and CDR2: MNHNS and SASEGT. The CDR3 runs to 13 residues. The CDR3 reads CASSGTGPYEQYF. The CDR3 nucleotides read TGTGCCAGCAGTGGGACAGGCCCCTACGAGCAGTACTTC.

The V and J genes are TRBV29-1 and TRBJ1-4; D unclear. V was clipped by 0 bases and J by 0 bases, with 11 bases between them. The germline CDR1 and CDR2 sequences are SQVTM and ANQGSEA. The CDR3 totals 16 residues. The CDR3 loop reads CSVEEEQSPTNEKLFF. CDR3 in DNA: TGCAGCGTTGAAGAGGAACAGAGCCCAACTAATGAAAAACTGTTTTTT.

The rearrangement uses TRBV28 and TRBJ2-7; D perhaps matches TRBD1 (6 bases). V was cut by 6 bases and J by 4 bases, with 10 bases left in between. The length of the CDR3 is 12 residues. Germline CDR1 and CDR2: MDHEN and SYDVKM. The CDR3 reads CASRRGWYEQYF. Here the CDR3 DNA reads TGTGCCAGCAGGAGGGGGTGGTACGAGCAGTACTTC.

With respect to this clone: The sample holds other DNA sequences that translate to the same CDR3. This chain connects TRBV20-1 to TRBJ2-7; a weak D match, TRBD2 (6 bases). V dropped 5 bases and J dropped 4 bases, with 9 bases sitting between them. Germline CDR1 is DFQATT and CDR2 is SNEGSKA (reference sequence). The CDR3 sequence is 11 residues long. CDR3 region: CSAPGLYEQYF. The CDR3 DNA reads as TGCAGTGCTCCGGGACTTTACGAGCAGTACTTC.

The V call is TRBV27, the J call TRBJ2-2; 7 positions match TRBD1. Germline V gene sequence: CDR1 MNHEY, CDR2 SMNVEV (reference sequence). The CDR3 has 14 residues. Trimming at V came to 5 bases and at J to 5 bases, leaving 5 bases not matched to a gene. This CDR3 reads CASSIRGRTGELFF. CDR3 DNA sequence: TGTGCCAGCAGTATTAGGGGGCGTACCGGGGAGCTGTTTTTT.

The chain uses TRBV11-3 and TRBJ1-1, with D maybe TRBD1 (5 bases). Per the germline V gene, CDR1 is SGHNT and CDR2 is YENEEA. This CDR3 spans 13 amino acids. The V end was cut by 4 bases, the J end by 4 bases, with 10 bases between. CDR3 sequence: CASSSRGGTEAFF. As DNA, the CDR3 is TGTGCCAGCAGCTCTCGGGGGGGCACTGAAGCTTTCTTT.

This clone was seen a handful of times. The CDR3 region has the DNA TGCGCCAGCAGCCACAGTGCGGGAGGGCTGCCCAATGAGCAGTTCTTC. It codes for CASSHSAGGLPNEQFF. The chain has TRBV4-1 and TRBJ2-1; 9 nucleotides align to TRBD2. V lost 3 bases to trimming and J lost 6 bases; unmatched junction nucleotides: 9. There are 16 residues in the CDR3. Germline values: CDR1 MGHRA, CDR2 YSYEKL.

J is TRBJ2-5 and V is TRBV6-1; D is uncertain. The CDR3 consists of 18 residues. With 4 bases removed from V and 5 bases from J, the gap between germline ends came to 26 bases. The germline CDR1 and CDR2 sequences are MNHNS and SASEGT. CDR3 bases: TGTGCCAGCAGTGTGTTTTCAATGTTAGACTCTTACGAGGAGACCCAGTACTTC. It codes for CASSVFSMLDSYEETQYF.

The V and J genes are TRBV27 and TRBJ1-1; unclear D gene. V was clipped by 10 bases and J by 7 bases, with 19 bases between them. CDR1 and CDR2 from the germline V gene are MNHEY and SMNVEV (reference sequence). This CDR3 contains 13 residues. The chain's CDR3 is CATYHGPSGEAFF. The CDR3 DNA sequence: TGTGCCACCTATCATGGGCCCTCAGGTGAAGCTTTCTTT.

The J gene is TRBJ1-2, the V gene TRBV5-1; TRBD1 is a possible D gene (6 bases). V was cut by 0 bases and J by 7 bases, with 16 bases left in between. The CDR3 extends over 15 amino acids. The germline CDR1 and CDR2 sequences are SGHRS and YFSETQ. The CDR3 here is CASSLEGTGSSGYTF. In DNA form, the CDR3 reads TGCGCCAGCAGCTTGGAGGGAACAGGGAGCTCTGGCTACACCTTC.

The V call is TRBV2, the J call TRBJ2-7, with a weak D call TRBD1 (5 bases). Trimming removed 2 bases from V and 4 bases from J, with 9 bases in between. Germline loops: CDR1 SNHLY, CDR2 FYNNEI. The CDR3 is 13 amino acids. CDR3 sequence (DNA): TGTGCCAGCAGTGAATCCAGGGTGTACGAGCAGTACTTC. Translated: CASSESRVYEQYF.

The chain carries TRBV27 and TRBJ1-2; 10 nucleotides agree with TRBD1. CDR1 and CDR2 from the germline V gene are MNHEY and SMNVEV (reference sequence). V shed 6 bases and J 8 bases; nucleotides not matched to a gene: 9. The CDR3 is 14 residues long. CDR3 sequence: CASRDRGVLEGYTF. The DNA of the CDR3 is TGTGCCAGCAGGGACAGGGGGGTTTTGGAGGGCTACACCTTC.

The J gene is TRBJ2-1, the V gene TRBV14; D possibly corresponds to TRBD1 (6 bases). V shed 4 bases and J shed 1 base, with 8 bases lying between them. This CDR3 is 14 amino acids long. In germline, CDR1 is SGHDN, CDR2 FVKESK. The CDR3 region is CASSPQGSYNEQFF. The CDR3 DNA is TGTGCCAGCAGCCCCCAGGGGTCCTACAATGAGCAGTTCTTC.

This clone showed up just once. The genes are TRBV30 and TRBJ1-1; D gene ambiguous. Germline CDR1 and CDR2: GTSNPN and SVGIG (reference sequence). The ends were cut back, 8 bases at V and 3 bases at J, with 7 bases in the middle. The CDR3 has 10 residues. The CDR3 DNA is TGTGCCCTCGCGGACACTGAAGCTTTCTTT. Translated: CALADTEAFF. Drawing the rest from reference TRBV30 and TRBJ1-1, the complete variable domain is SQTIHQWPATLVQPVGSPLSLECTVEGTSNPNLYWYRQAAGRGLQLLFYSVGIGQISSEVPQNLSASRPQDRQFILSSKKLLLSDSGFYLCALADTEAFFGQGTRLTVV.